One sample yielded the 14 T cell receptor beta chains listed below, sequenced in a study of blood T cell repertoires in COVID-19 (dated by TCRdb to the early 2020s). The library was obtained by the immunoSEQ multiplex PCR assay. TCRdb provides this immuneACCESS table in a form limited to in-frame rearrangements. Some clones are lacking; in checked studies, under half of them reflect an unresolved V gene, and why the rest are absent is not known. Recorded for this sample are tens of thousands of clones; approximately 85% of them occurred a single time. The biggest ten clones account for 4.5% to 5.5% of the sample. Sequencing input: peripheral blood. The receptor source for this set is a man at least 80 years old with acute or convalescent COVID-19.

This chain connects TRBV7-8 to TRBJ2-1, with a tentative D call TRBD2 (6 bases). The CDR3 spans 16 residues. The V end was cut by 5 bases, the J end by 0 bases, with 14 bases between. CDR1 and CDR2 (germline): SGHVS, FQNEAQ. The CDR3 DNA reads as TGTGCCAGCAGCGACCGGGACTTTTACTCCTACAATGAGCAGTTCTTC. It encodes CASSDRDFYSYNEQFF.

DNA for the CDR3: TGTGCCAGCAGCTTAGGGACTAGAGTCTACGAGCAGTACTTC. This codes for CASSLGTRVYEQYF. The chain couples TRBV7-2 to TRBJ2-7; TRBD2 matches 7 bases. CDR1 is SGHTA, CDR2 FQGNSA, per germline. V gave up 1 base and J gave up 3 bases; unmatched junction bases: 3. This CDR3 comprises 14 residues.

Points on this clone: The identical CDR3 is also encoded by other nucleotide sequences in the sample. The rearrangement uses TRBV28 and TRBJ1-2; the D gene is possibly TRBD1 (5 bases). Germline CDR1 reads MDHEN; CDR2 reads SYDVKM. The CDR3 spans 13 residues. V lost 3 bases to trimming and J lost 4 bases, with 9 bases between them. The chain's CDR3 is CASSLGQGYGYTF. CDR3 coding DNA: TGTGCCAGCAGTTTGGGGCAGGGCTATGGCTACACCTTC.

This chain uses TRBV28 with TRBJ1-5; TRBD1 aligns across 7 bases. The germline gives CDR1 MDHEN, CDR2 SYDVKM. Unmatched junction bases numbered 3, after V lost 4 bases and J lost 0 bases. This CDR3 has 15 amino acids. This CDR3 reads CASSSQGTSNQPQHF. The CDR3 DNA follows: TGTGCCAGCAGTTCACAGGGGACTAGCAATCAGCCCCAGCATTTT.

The genes are TRBV4-1 and TRBJ2-5; weak D call: TRBD2 (5 bases). CDR3 length equals 14 residues. Trimming took off 1 base at V and 5 bases at J, with 11 bases between the two ends. The V gene's germline CDR1 is MGHRA and CDR2 YSYEKL. The CDR3 sequence is CASSQVGSGETQYF. The CDR3 DNA follows: TGCGCCAGCAGCCAAGTAGGGTCGGGGGAGACCCAGTACTTC.

This chain uses TRBV4-3 with TRBJ1-4, with a tentative D call TRBD1 (6 bases). Germline-derived CDR1 and CDR2 are LGHNA and YSLEER. CDR3 length: 16 amino acids. V was shortened by 0 bases and J by 3 bases, with 11 bases between the two germline ends. The CDR3 DNA reads TGCGCCAGCAGCCAAGAATCTCAGGGGTCTAATGAAAAACTGTTTTTT. Translating gives CASSQESQGSNEKLFF.

This sequence joins TRBV5-4 and TRBJ2-1; D might be TRBD2 (5 bases). The CDR3 is 14 amino acids. CDR1 SGHNT and CDR2 YYREEE come from the germline V gene (reference sequence). V was trimmed by 4 bases and J by 1 base, leaving 9 bases between them. The CDR3 nucleotides are TGTGCCAGCAGCAGCCCGGGGTCCTACAATGAGCAGTTCTTC. Encoded protein: CASSSPGSYNEQFF.

V is TRBV30 and J is TRBJ2-5; D perhaps matches TRBD1 (6 bases). The CDR3 runs to 15 residues. Germline V gene lookup returns CDR1 GTSNPN and CDR2 SVGIG (reference sequence). Deletions cut 4 bases from V and 1 base from J, with 16 bases between. For the CDR3, the DNA is TGTGCCTGGACCCTAGGACAGACATCCCAAGAGACCCAGTACTTC. It encodes CAWTLGQTSQETQYF.

V usage is TRBV24-1 and J usage is TRBJ2-3, with D maybe TRBD1 (7 bases). Germline V gives CDR1 KGHDR, CDR2 SFDVKD. The CDR3 length is 14 residues. V was cut by 7 bases and J by 4 bases, with 14 bases left in between. For the CDR3, the DNA is TGTGCCACCAGCGCGGCAGGGGGGTCAGATACGCAGTATTTT. It encodes CATSAAGGSDTQYF.

V is TRBV28 and J is TRBJ1-2; a weak D match, TRBD1 (6 bases). There are 13 residues in the CDR3. The germline V gene encodes CDR1 MDHEN and CDR2 SYDVKM. V lost 3 bases and J 6 bases, leaving 11 bases between the germline ends. The CDR3: CASSFRGFDGYTF. The CDR3 nucleotides are TGTGCCAGCAGTTTCAGGGGCTTTGATGGCTACACCTTC.

J is TRBJ1-1 and V is TRBV25-1, with D maybe TRBD1 (6 bases). The CDR3 totals 13 residues. Germline V gene data show CDR1 as MGHDK and CDR2 as SYGVNS. The ends were cut back, 5 bases at V and 2 bases at J, with 9 bases in the middle. DNA of the CDR3: TGTGCCAGCAGTACAGGGTTAAACACTGAAGCTTTCTTT. This sequence encodes CASSTGLNTEAFF. The variable domain in full, with the rest retrieved from reference TRBV25-1 and TRBJ1-1, is EADIYQTPRYLVIGTGKKITLECSQTMGHDKMYWYQQDPGMELHLIHYSYGVNSTEKGDLSSESTVSRIRTEHFPLTLESARPSHTSQYLCASSTGLNTEAFFGQGTRLTVV.

The chain combines TRBV19 with TRBJ1-2, with 10 bases identical to TRBD1. Germline-derived CDR1 and CDR2 are LNHDA and SQIVND (reference sequence). The J segment lost 2 bases and the V segment lost 7 bases, leaving 4 bases of the junction unmatched. The CDR3 loop spans 14 amino acids. The CDR3 here is CASTDRGRNYGYTF. In DNA, the CDR3 is TGTGCCAGTACTGACAGGGGGCGGAACTATGGCTACACCTTC.

The chain uses TRBV19 and TRBJ1-6; no clear D gene. This CDR3 has 14 amino acids. The germline V gene has CDR1 LNHDA and CDR2 SQIVND (reference sequence). Between the trimmed V and J ends, which lost 6 bases and 5 bases, there was a span of 11 bases. CDR3 in DNA: TGTGCCAGTAGCGATGGGAGGGATAATTCACCCCTCCACTTT. This encodes CASSDGRDNSPLHF.

The chain recombines TRBV18 with TRBJ2-7; 7 bases line up with TRBD1. The CDR3 length is 13 residues. V shed 6 bases, J shed 3 bases, and the junction held 5 bases outside the gene matches. Per germline, CDR1 KGHSH and CDR2 LQKENI. CDR3 DNA: TGTGCCAGCTCCACTGGACAGGACTACGAGCAGTACTTC. It codes for CASSTGQDYEQYF.